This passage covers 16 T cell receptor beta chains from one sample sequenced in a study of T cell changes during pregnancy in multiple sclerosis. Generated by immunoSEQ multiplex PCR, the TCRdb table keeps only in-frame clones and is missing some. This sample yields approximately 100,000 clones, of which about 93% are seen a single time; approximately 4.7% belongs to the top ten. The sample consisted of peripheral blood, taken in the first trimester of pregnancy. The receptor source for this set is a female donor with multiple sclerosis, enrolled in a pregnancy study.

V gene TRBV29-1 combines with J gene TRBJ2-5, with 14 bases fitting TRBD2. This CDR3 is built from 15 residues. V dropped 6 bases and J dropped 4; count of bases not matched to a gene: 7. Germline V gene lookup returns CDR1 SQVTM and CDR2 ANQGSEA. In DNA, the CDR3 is TGCAGCGTCGCCTCCGGACTAGCGGGGGGAGAGACCCAGTACTTC. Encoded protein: CSVASGLAGGETQYF.

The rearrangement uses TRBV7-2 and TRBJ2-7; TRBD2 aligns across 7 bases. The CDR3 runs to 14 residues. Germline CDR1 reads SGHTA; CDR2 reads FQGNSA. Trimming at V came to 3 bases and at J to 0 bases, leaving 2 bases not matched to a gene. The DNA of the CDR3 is TGTGCCAGCAGCTTCTCTAGCGGCTCCTACGAGCAGTACTTC. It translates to CASSFSSGSYEQYF.

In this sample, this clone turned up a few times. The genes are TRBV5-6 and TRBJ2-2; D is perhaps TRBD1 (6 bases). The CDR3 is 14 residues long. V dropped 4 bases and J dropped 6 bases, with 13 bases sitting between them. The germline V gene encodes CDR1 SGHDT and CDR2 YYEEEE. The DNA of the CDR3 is TGTGCCAGCAGCGGCGGCAGGGGACCCGGGGAGCTGTTTTTT. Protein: CASSGGRGPGELFF.

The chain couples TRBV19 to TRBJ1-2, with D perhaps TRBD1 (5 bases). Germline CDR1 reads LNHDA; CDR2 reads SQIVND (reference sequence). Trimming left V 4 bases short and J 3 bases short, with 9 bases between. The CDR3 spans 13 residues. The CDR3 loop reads CASSNTGDYGYTF. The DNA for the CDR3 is TGTGCCAGTAGTAACACAGGAGACTATGGCTACACCTTC.

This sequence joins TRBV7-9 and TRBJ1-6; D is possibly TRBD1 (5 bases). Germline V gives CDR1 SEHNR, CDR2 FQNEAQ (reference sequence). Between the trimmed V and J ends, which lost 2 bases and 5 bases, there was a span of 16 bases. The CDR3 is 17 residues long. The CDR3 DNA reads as TGTGCCAGCAGCTTATGGGGGGGACCCTCGAATAATTCACCCCTCCACTTT. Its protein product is CASSLWGGPSNNSPLHF. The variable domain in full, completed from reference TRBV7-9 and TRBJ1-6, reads DTGVSQNPRHKITKRGQNVTFRCDPISEHNRLYWYRQTLGQGPEFLTYFQNEAQLEKSRLLSDRFSAERPKGSFSTLEIQRTEQGDSAMYLCASSLWGGPSNNSPLHFGNGTRLTVT.

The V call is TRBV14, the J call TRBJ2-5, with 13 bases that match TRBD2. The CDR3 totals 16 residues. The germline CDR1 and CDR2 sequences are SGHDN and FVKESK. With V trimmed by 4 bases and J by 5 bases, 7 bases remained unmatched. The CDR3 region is CASSPFGLAGEETQYF. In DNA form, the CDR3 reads TGTGCCAGCAGCCCCTTTGGACTAGCGGGGGAGGAGACCCAGTACTTC. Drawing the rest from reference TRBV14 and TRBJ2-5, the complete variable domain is EAGVTQFPSHSVIEKGQTVTLRCDPISGHDNLYWYRRVMGKEIKFLLHFVKESKQDESGMPNNRFLAERTGGTYSTLKVQPAELEDSGVYFCASSPFGLAGEETQYFGPGTRLLVL.

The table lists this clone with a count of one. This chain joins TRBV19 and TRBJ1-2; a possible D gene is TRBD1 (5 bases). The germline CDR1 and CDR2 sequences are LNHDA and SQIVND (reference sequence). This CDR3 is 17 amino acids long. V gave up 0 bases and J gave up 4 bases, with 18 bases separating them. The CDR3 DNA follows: TGTGCCAGTAGTATAGATCGTACGGGCAAGGGGTCCTATGGCTACACCTTC. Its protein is CASSIDRTGKGSYGYTF.

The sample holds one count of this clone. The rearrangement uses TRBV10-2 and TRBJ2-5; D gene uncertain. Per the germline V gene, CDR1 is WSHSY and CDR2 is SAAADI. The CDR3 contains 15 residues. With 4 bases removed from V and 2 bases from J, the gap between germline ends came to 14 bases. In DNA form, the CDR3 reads TGCGCCAGCAGTGCGGTAGCCCGGGTACAAGAGACCCAGTACTTC. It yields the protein CASSAVARVQETQYF.

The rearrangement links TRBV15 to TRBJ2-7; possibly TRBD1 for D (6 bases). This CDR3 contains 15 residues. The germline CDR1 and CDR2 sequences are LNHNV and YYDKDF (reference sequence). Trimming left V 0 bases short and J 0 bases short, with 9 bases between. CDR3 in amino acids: CATSRDSRGSYEQYF. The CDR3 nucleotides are TGTGCCACCAGCAGAGATTCCAGGGGCTCCTACGAGCAGTACTTC.

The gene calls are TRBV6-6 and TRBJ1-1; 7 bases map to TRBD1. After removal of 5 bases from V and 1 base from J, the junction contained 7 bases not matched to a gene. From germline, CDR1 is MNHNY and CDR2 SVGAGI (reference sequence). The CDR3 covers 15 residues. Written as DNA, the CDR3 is TGTGCCAGCAGTGACCCCACAGGGGAGAACACTGAAGCTTTCTTT. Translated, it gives CASSDPTGENTEAFF.

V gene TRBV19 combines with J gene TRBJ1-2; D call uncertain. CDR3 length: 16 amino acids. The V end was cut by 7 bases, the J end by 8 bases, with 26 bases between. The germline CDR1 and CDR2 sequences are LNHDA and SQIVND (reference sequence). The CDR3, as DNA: TGTGCCAGTACATCAATAACATTGGGAGGACCTAGGGGCTACACCTTC. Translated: CASTSITLGGPRGYTF. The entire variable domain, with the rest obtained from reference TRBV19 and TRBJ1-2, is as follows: DGGITQSPKYLFRKEGQNVTLSCEQNLNHDAMYWYRQDPGQGLRLIYYSQIVNDFQKGDIAEGYSVSREKKESFPLTVTSAQKNPTAFYLCASTSITLGGPRGYTFGSGTRLTVV.

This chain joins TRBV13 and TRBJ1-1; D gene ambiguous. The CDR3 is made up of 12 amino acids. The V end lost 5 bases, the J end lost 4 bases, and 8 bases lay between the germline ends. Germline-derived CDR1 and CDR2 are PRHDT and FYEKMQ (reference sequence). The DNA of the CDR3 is TGTGCCAGCAGCCCCCGCGGCACTGAAGCTTTCTTT. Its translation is CASSPRGTEAFF.

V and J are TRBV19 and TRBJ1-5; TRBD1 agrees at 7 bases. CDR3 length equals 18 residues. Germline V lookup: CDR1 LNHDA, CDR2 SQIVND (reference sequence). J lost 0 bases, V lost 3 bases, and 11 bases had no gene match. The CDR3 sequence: CASSIVSGTVYSNQPQHF. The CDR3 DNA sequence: TGTGCCAGTAGTATCGTATCCGGGACAGTTTATAGCAATCAGCCCCAGCATTTT.

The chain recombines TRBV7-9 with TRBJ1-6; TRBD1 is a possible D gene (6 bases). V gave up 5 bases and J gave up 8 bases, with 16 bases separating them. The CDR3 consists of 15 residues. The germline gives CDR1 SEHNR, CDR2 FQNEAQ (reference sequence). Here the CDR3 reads CASSPSAGEYSPLHF. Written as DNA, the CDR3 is TGTGCCAGCAGCCCAAGCGCAGGGGAATATTCACCCCTCCACTTT.

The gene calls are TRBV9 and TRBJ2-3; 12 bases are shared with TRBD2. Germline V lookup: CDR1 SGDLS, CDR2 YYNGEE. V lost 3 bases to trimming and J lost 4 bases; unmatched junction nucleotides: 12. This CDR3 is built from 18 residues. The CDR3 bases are TGTGCCAGCAGCGCCAACATCAAACTAGCGGGGGGCCCAGATACGCAGTATTTT. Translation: CASSANIKLAGGPDTQYF.

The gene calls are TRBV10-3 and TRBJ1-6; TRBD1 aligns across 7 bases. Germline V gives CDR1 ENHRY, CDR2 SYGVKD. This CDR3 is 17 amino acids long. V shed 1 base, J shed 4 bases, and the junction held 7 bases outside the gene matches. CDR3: CAISEFLTGAYNSPLHF. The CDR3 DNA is TGTGCCATCAGTGAGTTCTTAACAGGGGCTTATAATTCACCCCTCCACTTT.